Listed below are T cell receptor beta chains from one sample, sequenced in a study of T cell repertoires in cytomegalovirus infection. One entry per CDR3 protein, called by TCRdb with MiXCR from the reads. This table holds approximately 500,000 distinct CDR3 sequences, over 9% found once. Sequencing was done on a sample of PBMCs. These receptors came from a human donor in good health (CMV status not recorded). Some clones in this sample may be carry-over from other donors' samples. The CDR3 runs from the conserved cysteine through the conserved F or W. The order of the fields is CDR3 length, clone size, V gene, D gene, J gene, CDR3 DNA, CDR3 protein. D genes are given only for firm matches. Clone size is given for some rows only: seen once, a few or many times, or a class if the clone is expanded.

14	many	TRBV7-3	TRBD1	TRBJ1-6	TGTGCCAGCAGCCCCGGGACAGGGACTTCACCCCTCCACTTT	CASSPGTGTSPLHF
15	-	TRBV12-3/TRBV12-4	-	TRBJ2-7	TGTGCCAGCAGTTTTGGCACAGGGACCACCTACGAGCAGTACTTC	CASSFGTGTTYEQYF
14	many	TRBV12-3/TRBV12-4	TRBD1	TRBJ1-6	TGTGCCAGCAGTCCCGGGACAGTTAATTCACCCCTCCACTTT	CASSPGTVNSPLHF
15	-	TRBV20-1	TRBD2	TRBJ2-2	TGCAGTGCTAGACCGGGACTAGCGGCCACCGGGGAGCTGTTTTTT	CSARPGLAATGELFF
13	-	TRBV7-2	-	TRBJ2-1	TGTGCCAGCAGCCCAAATCCCGACAATGAGCAGTTCTTC	CASSPNPDNEQFF
13	many	TRBV27	TRBD1	TRBJ1-2	TGTGCCAGCAGTATACAGGGGGCCTATGGCTACACCTTC	CASSIQGAYGYTF
12	-	TRBV12-3/TRBV12-4	-	TRBJ1-1	TGTGCCAGCAGTAGGAGGGACACTGAAGCTTTCTTT	CASSRRDTEAFF
18	few	TRBV4-2	TRBD1	TRBJ1-2	TGTGCCAGCAGCCAAGATCACAGGACAGGGACTCTAAGGGTTGGCTACACCTTC	CASSQDHRTGTLRVGYTF
17	-	TRBV3-1	-	TRBJ2-7	TGTGCCAGCAGCCAAGATCTCTACCTACTGGGAAAAAACGAGCAGTACTTC	CASSQDLYLLGKNEQYF
13	many	TRBV20-1	TRBD1	TRBJ2-7	TGCAGTGCCTGGGACAGGGAAGTTTCCGAGCAGTACTTC	CSAWDREVSEQYF
14	once	TRBV19	-	TRBJ2-4	TGTGCCAGTAGTATAGGGGTAGCCAAAAACATTCAGTACTTC	CASSIGVAKNIQYF
13	many	TRBV7-2	TRBD2	TRBJ2-5	TGTGCCAGCAGCTTAGGGGGAGGGCGGGCCCAGTACTTC	CASSLGGGRAQYF
15	-	TRBV11-1	-	TRBJ2-1	TGTGCCAGCAGCTCCCCTAGCAGGTCTTACAATGAGCAGTTCTTC	CASSSPSRSYNEQFF
14	-	TRBV5-1	-	TRBJ1-5	TGCGCCAGCAGCTTGGAAGGGCAGAGACAGCCCCAGCATTTT	CASSLEGQRQPQHF
17	many	TRBV4-1	-	TRBJ1-5	TGCGCCAGCAGCCAAGACCCGTCGGCAGGGCCTCTTCAGCCCCAGCATTTT	CASSQDPSAGPLQPQHF
12	many	TRBV6-1	-	TRBJ2-7	TGTGCCAGCAGTACTAGCAACTACGAGCAGTACTTC	CASSTSNYEQYF
14	few	TRBV2	-	TRBJ1-1	TGTGCCAGCAGACCTGACAGCCCGAACACTGAAGCTTTCTTT	CASRPDSPNTEAFF
15	many	TRBV7-3	-	TRBJ2-5	TGTGCCAGCAGCTTAATGAGCGGCCCCCAAGAGACCCAGTACTTC	CASSLMSGPQETQYF
11	-	TRBV6-5	-	TRBJ2-1	TGTGCCAGCAGGGGTGCGTTCGAGCAGTTCTTC	CASRGAFEQFF
15	many	TRBV6-6	-	TRBJ1-5	TGTGCCAGCAGGATCCTATCACTTAGCAATCAGCCCCAGCATTTT	CASRILSLSNQPQHF
16	-	TRBV15	-	TRBJ2-7	TGTGCCACCAGCAGTAATCTTGCCCACTACTCCTACGAGCAGTACTTC	CATSSNLAHYSYEQYF
14	many	TRBV19	TRBD2	TRBJ2-2	TGTGCCAGTTCCGGCGGGGGGCGCACCGGGGAGCTGTTTTTT	CASSGGGRTGELFF
15	many	TRBV7-8	TRBD1	TRBJ1-2	TGTGCCAGCAGCGCCCGGACAGGGGCTAACTATGGCTACACCTTC	CASSARTGANYGYTF
18	many	TRBV7-8	TRBD2	TRBJ2-1	TGTGCCAGCAGCTTCGGGACTAGCGGGCCCAGCTCCTACAATGAGCAGTTCTTC	CASSFGTSGPSSYNEQFF
13	-	TRBV3-1	TRBD2	TRBJ2-7	TGTGCCAGCAGAAGAGCGGGAGCGAACGAGCAGTACTTC	CASRRAGANEQYF
13	many	TRBV6-5	-	TRBJ1-1	TGTGCCAGCGGCCGAGGAGGGAGTGGTGAAGCTTTCTTT	CASGRGGSGEAFF
13	many	TRBV10-2	TRBD1	TRBJ2-1	TGCGCCAGCAGCCGGGACAGGGGAAATGAGCAGTTCTTC	CASSRDRGNEQFF
13	many	TRBV28	-	TRBJ2-7	TGTGCCAGCACCTTCTCCCCCCCAGGCGAGCAGTACTTC	CASTFSPPGEQYF
14	many	TRBV12-3/TRBV12-4	TRBD1	TRBJ2-2	TGTGCCAGCAGGGACAGGGAAAGGATCGGGGAGCTGTTTTTT	CASRDRERIGELFF
13	-	TRBV19	-	TRBJ1-5	TGTGCCAGTTCCGACAGGCCGATTCAGCCCCAGCATTTT	CASSDRPIQPQHF
14	few	TRBV15	TRBD1	TRBJ1-3	TGTGCCACCAGCAGCCCGGGACAGGGAAACACCATATATTTT	CATSSPGQGNTIYF
15	many	TRBV7-2	TRBD1	TRBJ2-7	TGTGCCAGCAGCTCAACCGGGACAGGGTCCCACGAGCAGTACTTC	CASSSTGTGSHEQYF
16	few	TRBV5-1	TRBD2	TRBJ2-7	TGCGCCAGCAGCTTAAGGACTAGCGTTAGCTCCTACGAGCAGTACTTC	CASSLRTSVSSYEQYF
15	-	TRBV19	-	TRBJ2-3	TGTGCCAGTAGTTCCCTAGTGGACAGAACAGATACGCAGTATTTT	CASSSLVDRTDTQYF
14	many	TRBV4-1	TRBD1	TRBJ2-7	TGCGCCAGCAGCCCACAGGGGATCTCCTACGAGCAGTACTTC	CASSPQGISYEQYF
14	many	TRBV19	-	TRBJ1-1	TGTGCCAGTAGTGTCGACAGGCATGGCACTGAAGCTTTCTTT	CASSVDRHGTEAFF
15	many	TRBV7-2	-	TRBJ1-1	TGTGCCAGCAGCTTCCGGGGGGGCCCTAGCACTGAAGCTTTCTTT	CASSFRGGPSTEAFF
13	-	TRBV20-1	-	TRBJ1-1	TGCAGTGCCACCCCCCCGGGGAACACTGAAGCTTTCTTT	CSATPPGNTEAFF
17	many	TRBV25-1	-	TRBJ1-6	TGTGCCAGCAGTGAATCCGTGAGGCAAAGTGTGGGGTCACCCCTCCACTTT	CASSESVRQSVGSPLHF
12	many	TRBV12-3/TRBV12-4	-	TRBJ2-5	TGTGCCAGCACAGGCTTAGAAGAGACCCAGTACTTC	CASTGLEETQYF
14	few	TRBV6-1	TRBD1	TRBJ2-5	TGTGCCAGCAGAACAGAGGACAGGGCAGAGACCCAGTACTTC	CASRTEDRAETQYF
14	many	TRBV7-9	-	TRBJ1-2	TGTGCCAGCAGCTTAGCAGTTACCAACTATGGCTACACCTTC	CASSLAVTNYGYTF
15	many	TRBV7-9	-	TRBJ2-3	TGTGCCAGCTTATCGTGGGGACATAACACAGATACGCAGTATTTT	CASLSWGHNTDTQYF
12	many	TRBV7-2	TRBD2	TRBJ2-7	TGTGCCAGCAGCTTAGTAGCGGGGGAGCAGTACTTC	CASSLVAGEQYF
13	-	TRBV20-1	-	TRBJ1-1	TGCAGTGCTAGCGGGGGGTGGGGTACTGAAGCTTTCTTT	CSASGGWGTEAFF
14	-	TRBV11-1	-	TRBJ2-7	TGTGCCAGCAGCTTAATTAGCGGAGCATACGAGCAGTACTTC	CASSLISGAYEQYF
11	-	TRBV27	-	TRBJ1-2	TGTGCCAGCAGTTCAGGGATCCGCTACACCTTC	CASSSGIRYTF
14	-	TRBV7-9	TRBD1	TRBJ1-2	TGTGCCAGCAGCCGTGGACAGGTTGGAGGTGGCTACACCTTC	CASSRGQVGGGYTF
14	-	TRBV6-6	TRBD2	TRBJ2-5	TGTGCCAGCAGGGACCCCGGGGGGGCCGAGACCCAGTACTTC	CASRDPGGAETQYF
16	few	TRBV20-1	TRBD2	TRBJ2-3	TGCAGTGCTAGCCTACTAGCGGGAGGGGGGACAGATACGCAGTATTTT	CSASLLAGGGTDTQYF
15	many	TRBV10-2	-	TRBJ1-3	TGCGCCAGCAGTGGACAGGCACGACCTGGAAACACCATATATTTT	CASSGQARPGNTIYF
11	few	TRBV20-1	-	TRBJ2-7	TGCAGTGCCAGAGGAACCTACGAGCAGTACTTC	CSARGTYEQYF
15	many	TRBV12-3/TRBV12-4	-	TRBJ1-3	TGTGCCAGCAGTCCCGGACTGAACTCTGGAAACACCATATATTTT	CASSPGLNSGNTIYF